This T cell receptor (beta chain) was profiled in a study of cytomegalovirus exposure and HLA in healthy donors. The study, taken as a whole, reports: A list of 164 TCR beta chains associated with cytomegalovirus was given.

CDR1 SGHRS and CDR2 YFSETQ come from the germline V gene. The CDR3 sequence is 15 residues long. Trimming stripped 0 bases from V and 2 bases from J, with 11 bases between. Concerning this clone itself: Its cognate antigen is unknown.

The data were produced by immunoSEQ multiplex PCR, yet TCRdb's version contains in-frame clones alone and is incomplete. The sample records about 300,000 clones, approximately 88% being singletons. The validation cohort, a group of 100 to 150 subjects, included the donors and was separate from the approximately 650-subject first cohort. The chain recombines TRBV5-1 with TRBJ1-2; D gene ambiguous. Sequenced material: PBMCs. This TCR came from a woman aged 18-29 years in good health and CMV-seronegative. The CDR3 DNA is TGCGCCAGCAGCTTGGGGTCAGCAGGAAACTATGGCTACACCTTC. As protein: CASSLGSAGNYGYTF.